Following are 23 T cell receptor beta chains from one sample sequenced in a study of T-cell memory formation after mild COVID-19. TCRdb re-called the 5' RACE reads through MiXCR, storing one row per CDR3 protein. This table has hundreds of thousands of distinct CDR3 sequences, roughly 17% appearing once. Sequencing was carried out using PBMCs or a T cell subset sorted from them (not recorded which). These receptors all stem from an adult woman who had mild COVID-19 (a few samples of this study predate the infection). Cell type and time point are not known.

There are many counts of this clonotype. One end of the junction varies from germline; a read error may be responsible. V is TRBV7-8 and J is TRBJ1-1, with D possibly TRBD1 on 6 matching bases. Germline CDR1 reads SGHVS; CDR2 reads FQNEAQ. The CDR3 covers 14 residues. The CDR3 loop is CASSLVQGDTEAFF. As DNA, the CDR3 is TGTGCCAGCAGTTTAGTACAGGGAGACACTGAAGCTTTCTTT.

The chain employs TRBV27 and TRBJ2-1, with 9 bases that match TRBD1. The CDR3 is made up of 18 amino acids. V lost 5 bases, J lost 4 bases, and 15 bases stayed unmatched. Germline values: CDR1 MNHEY, CDR2 SMNVEV (reference sequence). DNA for the CDR3: TGTGCCAGCAGTATACTGACAGGGGGTCCTCATGGGTACAATGAGCAGTTCTTC. Translating it yields CASSILTGGPHGYNEQFF.

This clonotype was seen a few times. This chain joins TRBV4-1 and TRBJ1-2; 7 nucleotides align to TRBD1. The germline gives CDR1 MGHRA, CDR2 YSYEKL. CDR3 length: 19 amino acids. The ends lost 1 base at V and 2 bases at J; junction bases unmatched: 16. The CDR3 is CASSQVGDRDRRINYGYTF. CDR3 coding DNA: TGCGCCAGCAGCCAAGTTGGGGACCGGGACAGAAGAATCAACTATGGCTACACCTTC.

This clonotype was observed a few times. The DNA of the CDR3 is TGTGCCAGCAGCCAAGTTCGAGGGGGCCGGGATACGCAGTATTTT. Protein: CASSQVRGGRDTQYF. V is TRBV3-1 and J is TRBJ2-3; 7 bases map to TRBD1. CDR3 size: 15 residues. Trimming took 1 base from V and 6 from J; bases not matched to a gene: 7. CDR1 is LGHDT and CDR2 is YNNKEL in the germline V gene (reference sequence).

This clonotype was observed a handful of times. V usage is TRBV4-2 and J usage is TRBJ2-1; TRBD2 is a possible D gene (6 bases). Trimming took 7 bases from V and 0 from J, leaving 13 bases between them. There are 15 residues in the CDR3. Germline V CDR1 and CDR2: LGHNA, YNFKEQ. The chain's CDR3 is CASTRGESSYNEQFF. The CDR3 region has the DNA TGTGCCAGCACACGCGGGGAGAGCTCCTACAATGAGCAGTTCTTC.

This clonotype was observed at least ten times. Germline and junction disagree at one end, which may indicate a read error. The V call is TRBV5-1, the J call TRBJ2-7; 9 bases align to TRBD1. CDR3 length: 14 residues. Germline lookup yields CDR1 SGHRS and CDR2 YFSETQ. CDR3 sequence reads: CASSPRTGDYEQYF. CDR3 in DNA: TGTGCCAGCTCACCAAGGACAGGGGACTACGAGCAGTACTTC.

This chain joins TRBV10-3 and TRBJ2-7; D gene ambiguous. V lost 3 bases and J lost 2, with 11 bases in between. The CDR3 has 14 amino acids. Germline CDR1 and CDR2: ENHRY and SYGVKD. Written as DNA, the CDR3 is TGTGCCATCAGTGATGTCAGTACCACCTACGAGCAGTACTTC. Its translation: CAISDVSTTYEQYF.

This clonotype was detected only a few times. The V gene is TRBV11-2, the J gene TRBJ2-1; possible D gene TRBD2, 6 bases. Between the trimmed V and J ends, which lost 4 bases and 3 bases, there was a span of 10 bases. Germline V gene lookup returns CDR1 SGHAT and CDR2 FQNNGV. The CDR3 extends over 14 amino acids. The CDR3 region is CASSSRLDYNEQFF. CDR3 nucleotide sequence: TGTGCCAGCAGCTCTAGACTAGACTACAATGAGCAGTTCTTC.

In its sample, this clonotype was seen a few times. As DNA, the CDR3 is TGCGCCAGCAGCCTACAGGGGTCGGAATACGAGCAGTACTTC. This translates into CASSLQGSEYEQYF. The chain recombines TRBV4-1 with TRBJ2-7; the match to TRBD1 covers 7 bases. In germline, CDR1 is MGHRA, CDR2 YSYEKL. V lost 4 bases, J lost 4 bases, and 7 bases stayed unmatched. The CDR3 is made up of 14 amino acids.

The V and J genes are TRBV24-1 and TRBJ2-1, with 7 bases fitting TRBD2. The germline V gene has CDR1 KGHDR and CDR2 SFDVKD. V was pared by 2 bases and J by 0 bases, with 3 bases of the junction left unmatched. The CDR3 covers 16 residues. The CDR3 region is CATSDSRGSSYNEQFF. Written as DNA, the CDR3 is TGTGCCACCAGTGATTCCCGCGGGAGCTCCTACAATGAGCAGTTCTTC.

There are a few counts of this clonotype. The V and J genes are TRBV6-5 and TRBJ2-3, with 8 bases aligning to TRBD2. The trim removed 5 bases at V and 3 bases at J, leaving 10 bases unmatched. Germline CDR1 and CDR2: MNHEY and SVGAGI. This CDR3 has 16 amino acids. In DNA, the CDR3 is TGTGCCAGCAGTCTCCGCCCGACTAGCGTGACAGATACGCAGTATTTT. Amino acid sequence: CASSLRPTSVTDTQYF.

This clonotype was observed a few times. The gene calls are TRBV3-1 and TRBJ1-2; tentative D call: TRBD1 (6 bases). With 1 base removed from V and 2 bases from J, the gap between germline ends came to 11 bases. Germline V gene lookup returns CDR1 LGHDT and CDR2 YNNKEL (reference sequence). This CDR3 is 15 amino acids long. The CDR3 DNA follows: TGTGCCAGCAGCCAAGGGCGGGACAAGAACTATGGCTACACCTTC. This sequence encodes CASSQGRDKNYGYTF. Full variable domain (outside the CDR3, taken from reference TRBV3-1 and TRBJ1-2): DTAVSQTPKYLVTQMGNDKSIKCEQNLGHDTMYWYKQDSKKFLKIMFSYNNKELIINETVPNRFSPKSPDKAHLNLHINSLELGDSAVYFCASSQGRDKNYGYTFGSGTRLTVV.

This clonotype has only a few counts. This chain links TRBV12-3 or TRBV12-4 with TRBJ2-5; no definite D call. The CDR3 covers 15 residues. V lost 5 bases and J lost 1, with 14 bases in between. CDR3 sequence reads: CASSPRRTFQETQYF. Here the CDR3 DNA reads TGTGCCAGCAGTCCCAGACGGACCTTCCAAGAGACCCAGTACTTC.

The rearrangement links TRBV30 to TRBJ2-2, with D hard to call. V was pared by 0 bases and J by 1 base, with 3 bases between. Germline lookup yields CDR1 GTSNPN and CDR2 SVGIG (reference sequence). This CDR3 spans 13 amino acids. CDR3: CAWSVLNTGELFF. For the CDR3, the DNA is TGTGCCTGGAGTGTATTGAACACCGGGGAGCTGTTTTTT.

V is TRBV5-1 and J is TRBJ2-3; 11 bases are a match to TRBD1. CDR1 is SGHRS and CDR2 is YFSETQ in the germline V gene. The CDR3 has 18 amino acids. Trimming cost V 4 bases and J 0 bases; bases outside gene matches: 10. CDR3 loop: CASSGGTGGTSSTDTQYF. For the CDR3, the DNA is TGCGCCAGCAGCGGTGGGACAGGGGGAACCTCTAGCACAGATACGCAGTATTTT. The whole variable domain, filled in from reference TRBV5-1 and TRBJ2-3, reads KAGVTQTPRYLIKTRGQQVTLSCSPISGHRSVSWYQQTPGQGLQFLFEYFSETQRNKGNFPGRFSGRQFSNSRSEMNVSTLELGDSALYLCASSGGTGGTSSTDTQYFGPGTRLTVL.

In its sample, this clonotype was seen many times. V usage is TRBV5-5 and J usage is TRBJ2-3; 7 bases are shared with TRBD2. The CDR3 has 15 amino acids. CDR1 is SGHKS and CDR2 is YYEKEE in the germline V gene (reference sequence). V lost 1 base and J lost 1; bases outside the gene matches: 3. CDR3 nucleotide sequence: TGTGCCAGCAGCTTGCCTAGCGGCGGCACAGATACGCAGTATTTT. This sequence encodes CASSLPSGGTDTQYF.

This clonotype was seen a handful of times. CDR3 residues: CASSRRDTTYNEQFF. CDR3 bases: TGTGCCAGCAGTAGACGGGACACCACCTACAATGAGCAGTTCTTC. The chain links TRBV9 to TRBJ2-1; tentative D call: TRBD1 (6 bases). Per germline, CDR1 SGDLS and CDR2 YYNGEE. This CDR3 is built from 15 residues. V was pared by 5 bases and J by 2 bases, with 14 bases between.

The rearrangement links TRBV20-1 to TRBJ1-2; 9 bases are a match to TRBD1. This CDR3 is built from 14 residues. J gave up 4 bases and V 5 bases, and 8 bases lay outside the gene matches. The germline V gene has CDR1 DFQATT and CDR2 SNEGSKA (reference sequence). The chain's CDR3 is CSACGDRACYGYTF. For the CDR3, the DNA is TGCAGTGCTTGCGGGGACAGGGCGTGCTATGGCTACACCTTC.

The chain uses TRBV25-1 and TRBJ1-5; D is unclear. Trimming shortened V by 1 base and J by 4 bases, and 5 bases separated the two germline ends. The CDR3 is 13 amino acids. Germline-derived CDR1 and CDR2 are MGHDK and SYGVNS. The CDR3 is CASSESENQPQHF. CDR3 DNA sequence: TGTGCCAGCAGTGAATCGGAGAATCAGCCCCAGCATTTT.

The chain uses TRBV20-1 and TRBJ2-3; either TRBD1 or TRBD2 may supply D (5 bases each). The CDR3 totals 14 residues. The V end was cut by 3 bases, the J end by 3 bases, with 13 bases between. The germline V gene has CDR1 DFQATT and CDR2 SNEGSKA (reference sequence). This CDR3 reads CSASPGRQTDTQYF. The CDR3 DNA reads as TGCAGTGCTAGTCCGGGACGGCAGACAGATACGCAGTATTTT.

The chain joins TRBV24-1 to TRBJ2-5; a weak D match, TRBD2 (5 bases). V lost 2 bases, J lost 1 base, and 13 bases lay in between. Germline V gives CDR1 KGHDR, CDR2 SFDVKD. The CDR3 extends over 16 amino acids. CDR3 in amino acids: CATSDSPAGPQETQYF. Written as DNA, the CDR3 is TGTGCCACCAGTGATTCCCCCGCGGGCCCCCAAGAGACCCAGTACTTC.

The chain links TRBV5-1 to TRBJ2-1; 10 bases align to TRBD2. V trimming: 1 base; J trimming: 9 bases; junction bases outside the gene matches: 4. The CDR3 is 14 residues long. The germline CDR1 and CDR2 sequences are SGHRS and YFSETQ. The CDR3 region has the DNA TGCGCCAGCAGCTTGACTAGCGGGGTGCGTGAGCAGTTCTTC. Protein: CASSLTSGVREQFF. The entire variable domain, with the rest obtained from reference TRBV5-1 and TRBJ2-1, is as follows: KAGVTQTPRYLIKTRGQQVTLSCSPISGHRSVSWYQQTPGQGLQFLFEYFSETQRNKGNFPGRFSGRQFSNSRSEMNVSTLELGDSALYLCASSLTSGVREQFFGPGTRLTVL.

This chain uses TRBV4-2 with TRBJ1-4, with D perhaps TRBD1 (6 bases). Between the trimmed V and J ends, which lost 6 bases and 3 bases, there was a span of 20 bases. The CDR3 loop spans 17 amino acids. Germline values: CDR1 LGHNA, CDR2 YNFKEQ. Here the CDR3 DNA reads TGTGCCAGCAGTTCCCCCTTGGGGGGCATGGCTAATGAAAAACTGTTTTTT. Protein product: CASSSPLGGMANEKLFF.